Detailed here is one TCR beta chain. Its cognate antigen is unknown. V shed 6 bases, J shed 7 bases, and the junction held 3 bases outside the gene matches. Germline V gives CDR1 WSHSY, CDR2 SAAADI. The CDR3 is 14 residues long. The sample originates from a study of cytomegalovirus exposure and HLA in healthy donors. Findings of the study overall: Earlier analysis found most TCR beta V segments productive about 87% or about 30% of the time.

Samples came from healthy bone marrow donors. Primers included in the PCR were 60 Vbeta and 13 Jbeta primers. The method was immunoSEQ multiplex PCR; TCRdb's version includes in-frame clones alone and lacks a portion of them. The table includes tens of thousands of clones, roughly 80% detected once. The sample taken for sequencing was PBMCs. The clonotype was recovered from a girl aged 2 to 10 in good health and CMV-seropositive. The genes are TRBV10-2 and TRBJ2-1; TRBD2 aligns across 13 bases. The CDR3 spells CASRGLAGLNEQFF. The CDR3, as DNA: TGCGCCAGCAGGGGACTAGCGGGATTGAATGAGCAGTTCTTC.